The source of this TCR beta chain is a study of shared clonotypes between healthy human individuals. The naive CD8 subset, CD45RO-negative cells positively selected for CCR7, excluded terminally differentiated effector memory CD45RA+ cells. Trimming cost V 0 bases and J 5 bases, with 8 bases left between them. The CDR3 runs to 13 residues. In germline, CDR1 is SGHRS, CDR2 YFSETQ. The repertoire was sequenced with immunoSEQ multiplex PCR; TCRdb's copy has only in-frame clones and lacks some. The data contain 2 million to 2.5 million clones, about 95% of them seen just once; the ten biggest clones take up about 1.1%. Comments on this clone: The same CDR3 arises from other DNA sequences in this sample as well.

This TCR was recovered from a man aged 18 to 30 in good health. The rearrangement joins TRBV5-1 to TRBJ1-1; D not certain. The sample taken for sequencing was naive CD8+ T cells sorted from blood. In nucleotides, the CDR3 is TGCGCCAGCAGCTTGGGGGGAGGAACTGAAGCTTTCTTT. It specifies CASSLGGGTEAFF.